Each of the 24 T cell receptor beta chains below was sequenced from the same sample in a study of technical replicates of blood from four donors. Repertoires were generated with immunoSEQ multiplex PCR, while TCRdb's copy carries only in-frame clones and drops some. The sample yields more than 65,000 clones, around 92% seen once. The sequenced material came from T cells isolated from PBMCs. These receptors all come from a human donor in good health.

The gene calls are TRBV5-5 and TRBJ1-5; 10 bases are shared with TRBD1. In germline, CDR1 is SGHKS, CDR2 YYEKEE (reference sequence). Trimming removed 3 bases from V and 6 bases from J; junction bases left unmatched: 6. The CDR3 is 15 residues long. The CDR3 protein is CASSSGTGVIQPQHF. Written as DNA, the CDR3 is TGTGCCAGCAGCTCCGGGACAGGGGTGATTCAGCCCCAGCATTTT.

This clone was detected once. The rearrangement joins TRBV5-4 to TRBJ1-2; the match to TRBD1 covers 9 bases. The J segment lost 3 bases and the V segment lost 4 bases, leaving 10 bases of the junction unmatched. The CDR3 loop spans 16 amino acids. Germline values: CDR1 SGHNT, CDR2 YYREEE (reference sequence). The chain's CDR3 is CASSRDPRQGDYGYTF. The DNA of the CDR3 is TGTGCCAGCAGCAGGGACCCCCGACAGGGGGACTATGGCTACACCTTC.

V gene TRBV7-2 combines with J gene TRBJ2-1; 7 nucleotides agree with TRBD1. V trimming: 3 bases; J trimming: 2 bases; junction bases outside the gene matches: 4. Germline V gene sequence: CDR1 SGHTA, CDR2 FQGNSA. The CDR3 covers 15 residues. The CDR3 reads CASSFGTVPYNEQFF. In DNA form, the CDR3 reads TGTGCCAGCAGCTTCGGGACAGTTCCCTACAATGAGCAGTTCTTC.

The chain employs TRBV18 and TRBJ2-5, with D uncertain. This CDR3 comprises 15 residues. With 1 base removed from V and 5 bases from J, the gap between germline ends came to 14 bases. Germline lookup yields CDR1 KGHSH and CDR2 LQKENI. CDR3: CASSPRLTERETQYF. For the CDR3, the DNA is TGTGCCAGCTCACCACGACTTACCGAGCGTGAGACCCAGTACTTC.

This chain links TRBV7-3 with TRBJ2-1; 9 positions agree with TRBD2. V shed 1 base, J shed 6 bases, and the junction held 4 bases outside the gene matches. The CDR3 length is 15 residues. Germline CDR1 reads SGHTA; CDR2 reads FQGTGA. The CDR3 sequence is CASSLNSGSFNEQFF. CDR3 bases: TGTGCCAGCAGCTTAAATAGCGGGAGCTTCAATGAGCAGTTCTTC. Filled out from reference TRBV7-3 and TRBJ2-1, the complete variable domain reads GAGVSQTPSNKVTEKGKYVELRCDPISGHTALYWYRQSLGQGPEFLIYFQGTGAADDSGLPNDRFFAVRPEGSVSTLKIQRTERGDSAVYLCASSLNSGSFNEQFFGPGTRLTVL.

The chain links TRBV28 to TRBJ1-1; D possibly corresponds to TRBD1 (5 bases). Trimming removed 1 base at V and 6 bases at J, with 15 bases between. Germline CDR1 reads MDHEN; CDR2 reads SYDVKM. The CDR3 consists of 15 residues. The CDR3 region has the DNA TGTGCCAGCAGTTTATATGGGCAGGGAACATCTGAAGCTTTCTTT. Its translation is CASSLYGQGTSEAFF.

The chain joins TRBV28 to TRBJ1-3; D is uncertain. Germline-derived CDR1 and CDR2 are MDHEN and SYDVKM. CDR3 length equals 15 residues. V lost 3 bases and J lost 1, with 10 bases in between. DNA of the CDR3: TGTGCCAGCAGTTTGGTTCTTAGTTCTGGAAACACCATATATTTT. Its translation is CASSLVLSSGNTIYF.

The chain links TRBV7-8 to TRBJ1-2; D ambiguous. Germline V gene sequence: CDR1 SGHVS, CDR2 FQNEAQ. V was cut by 4 bases and J by 7 bases, with 16 bases left in between. The CDR3 extends over 14 amino acids. For the CDR3, the DNA is TGTGCCAGCAGCTCTACGACGGAGGTGGGTGGCTACACCTTC. Translated, it gives CASSSTTEVGGYTF.

The chain has TRBV30 and TRBJ1-3; 11 positions match TRBD1. The germline V gene has CDR1 GTSNPN and CDR2 SVGIG (reference sequence). Unmatched junction bases numbered 6, after V lost 5 bases and J lost 6 bases. The length of the CDR3 is 14 residues. The CDR3 DNA follows: TGTGCCTGGTACGGGACAGGGGGAAAAAACACCATATATTTT. Translation gives CAWYGTGGKNTIYF.

V usage is TRBV27 and J usage is TRBJ2-5; 12 bases agree with TRBD2. Germline assignment: CDR1 MNHEY and CDR2 SMNVEV (reference sequence). V trimming: 9 bases; J trimming: 3 bases; junction bases outside the gene matches: 8. This CDR3 spans 15 amino acids. The CDR3 spells CASSTLAGGEETQYF. The CDR3 DNA is TGTGCCAGTTCAACTCTAGCGGGAGGGGAAGAGACCCAGTACTTC.

The chain is built from TRBV9 and TRBJ2-1; the match to TRBD2 covers 14 bases. The CDR3 runs to 15 residues. Trimming cost V 4 bases and J 9 bases; bases outside gene matches: 6. The germline V gene encodes CDR1 SGDLS and CDR2 YYNGEE. Here the CDR3 reads CASSLGLAGVIEQFF. The CDR3 DNA reads TGTGCCAGCAGCTTGGGACTAGCGGGAGTTATTGAGCAGTTCTTC.

The genes are TRBV2 and TRBJ2-1, with a possible D match to TRBD1 (5 bases). The germline CDR1 and CDR2 sequences are SNHLY and FYNNEI. V was shortened by 4 bases and J by 4 bases, with 5 bases between the two germline ends. CDR3 length: 12 residues. The CDR3 here is CASSGQYNEQFF. In nucleotides, the CDR3 is TGTGCCAGCAGTGGACAGTACAATGAGCAGTTCTTC.

The chain has TRBV28 and TRBJ1-1, with D maybe TRBD1 (6 bases). Trimming pared 10 bases from V and 5 bases from J, leaving 14 bases between. This CDR3 contains 12 residues. Looked up from germline, CDR1 is MDHEN and CDR2 is SYDVKM. The CDR3 DNA sequence: TGTGCCATATTAGGGGGTCGGACTGAAGCTTTCTTT. Translation: CAILGGRTEAFF.

The chain is built from TRBV7-8 and TRBJ1-2, with TRBD1 matching over 9 bases. From germline, CDR1 is SGHVS and CDR2 FQNEAQ. This CDR3 region has 14 residues. V dropped 1 base and J dropped 4; count of bases not matched to a gene: 1. CDR3 in amino acids: CASSLVTGGYGYTF. In DNA form, the CDR3 reads TGTGCCAGCAGCTTAGTGACAGGGGGCTATGGCTACACCTTC.

V is TRBV29-1 and J is TRBJ2-5; D unclear. The CDR3 is made up of 13 amino acids. V lost 0 bases to trimming and J lost 4 bases, with 9 bases between them. CDR1 is SQVTM, CDR2 ANQGSEA, per germline. The CDR3 sequence is CSVEDKVRETQYF. The CDR3 nucleotides read TGCAGCGTTGAAGATAAAGTGAGAGAGACCCAGTACTTC. Full variable domain (outside the CDR3, taken from reference TRBV29-1 and TRBJ2-5): SAVISQKPSRDICQRGTSLTIQCQVDSQVTMMFWYRQQPGQSLTLIATANQGSEATYESGFVIDKFPISRPNLTFSTLTVSNMSPEDSSIYLCSVEDKVRETQYFGPGTRLLVL.

The chain uses TRBV18 and TRBJ1-5; D perhaps matches TRBD1 (6 bases). This CDR3 spans 16 amino acids. Germline V gene sequence: CDR1 KGHSH, CDR2 LQKENI. With 2 bases removed from V and 1 base from J, the gap between germline ends came to 12 bases. Here the CDR3 DNA reads TGTGCCAGCTCACCATCAGGGAGGGGGAGCAATCAGCCCCAGCATTTT. Its translation: CASSPSGRGSNQPQHF.

This clone showed up just once. The chain employs TRBV5-8 and TRBJ1-3; 8 nucleotides line up with TRBD1. Germline trimming cut 0 bases from V and 7 bases from J; bases unmatched to any gene: 0. There are 13 residues in the CDR3. Germline loops: CDR1 SGHTS, CDR2 YDEGEE. The CDR3 region is CASSLGQGNTIYF. The CDR3 nucleotides read TGTGCCAGCAGCTTGGGACAGGGGAACACCATATATTTT.

The chain uses TRBV29-1 and TRBJ2-2, with 9 nucleotides matching TRBD1. Germline V gives CDR1 SQVTM, CDR2 ANQGSEA. The CDR3 covers 13 residues. After removal of 5 bases from V and 5 bases from J, the junction contained 3 bases not matched to a gene. The CDR3 bases are TGCAGCGTTATGACAGGGGGAACCGGGGAGCTGTTTTTT. Translation: CSVMTGGTGELFF.

The V call is TRBV11-3, the J call TRBJ2-5, with 7 bases aligning to TRBD1. Germline V gives CDR1 SGHNT, CDR2 YENEEA. V was pared by 5 bases and J by 5 bases, with 8 bases of the junction left unmatched. The CDR3 is made up of 14 amino acids. The CDR3 coding sequence is TGTGCCAGCAGCGCGAACAGGGGTGAGGAGACCCAGTACTTC. Amino acids: CASSANRGEETQYF.

A single count supports this clone. The gene calls are TRBV9 and TRBJ2-7, with 7 bases fitting TRBD1. J lost 7 bases, V lost 3 bases, and 10 bases had no gene match. CDR3 size: 14 residues. Germline loops: CDR1 SGDLS, CDR2 YYNGEE. The CDR3 DNA reads TGTGCCAGCAGCGCGACCGGGACAGATGGGGAGCAGTACTTC. It codes for CASSATGTDGEQYF.

This chain's CDR3 is CASTGASEAFF. CDR3 DNA: TGCGCCAGCACTGGAGCTTCTGAAGCTTTCTTT. The V gene is TRBV5-1, the J gene TRBJ1-1; D remains unclear. Germline-derived CDR1 and CDR2 are SGHRS and YFSETQ. The CDR3 extends over 11 amino acids. Trimming removed 6 bases at V and 6 bases at J, with 9 bases between.

The chain is built from TRBV10-1 and TRBJ1-1; no definite D call. V was shortened by 4 bases and J by 4 bases, with 16 bases between the two germline ends. Germline values: CDR1 WNHNN, CDR2 SYGVQD (reference sequence). CDR3 length equals 15 residues. The CDR3 bases are TGCGCCAGCAGTGGTAAGACCGCAGGAGGCACTGAAGCTTTCTTT. It yields the protein CASSGKTAGGTEAFF.

The chain carries TRBV29-1 and TRBJ1-2; no definite D call. Between the trimmed V and J ends, which lost 3 bases and 3 bases, there was a span of 14 bases. CDR3 length equals 14 residues. Germline V gives CDR1 SQVTM, CDR2 ANQGSEA. The CDR3 bases are TGCAGCGTTGACATAGGTACGGACTACTATGGCTACACCTTC. Translation: CSVDIGTDYYGYTF.

The chain employs TRBV27 and TRBJ2-2; D is perhaps TRBD1 (6 bases). CDR1 is MNHEY, CDR2 SMNVEV, per germline (reference sequence). The CDR3 totals 13 residues. V gave up 5 bases and J gave up 7 bases, with 11 bases separating them. CDR3 sequence: CASSHREFGELFF. In DNA, the CDR3 is TGTGCCAGCAGTCACAGGGAATTCGGGGAGCTGTTTTTT.